The rows below give T cell receptor beta chains drawn from one sample of a study of cytomegalovirus exposure and HLA in healthy donors. The protocol was immunoSEQ multiplex PCR, while the TCRdb copy is restricted to in-frame clones and leaves out a portion. The sample comprises about 73,000 clones, over 90% of which are singletons, and 3% to 3.5% rests with the top ten. The source material was PBMCs. Receptors originate from a woman younger than 30 in good health and CMV-seropositive. Each CDR3 is given with its conserved first and last residue. The D gene is left open where the match is weak. Clone size appears in some rows only: once, few, many, or a class for an expanded clone.

D: TRBD1; J: TRBJ1-4; V: TRBV6-5; size: -; DNA: TGTGCCAGCCAGGGGGCCCGGTTTGAAAAACTGTTTTTT; CDR3: CASQGARFEKLFF
D: -; J: TRBJ2-2; V: TRBV7-9; size: -; DNA: TGTGCCAGCAGCTTATCTCTTAGCATCGACACCGGGGAGCTGTTTTTT; CDR3: CASSLSLSIDTGELFF
D: TRBD1; J: TRBJ1-1; V: TRBV6-5; size: -; DNA: TGTGCCAGCAGTTACTCCGGGACAGGGGCTGAAGCTTTCTTT; CDR3: CASSYSGTGAEAFF
D: -; J: TRBJ1-1; V: TRBV6-1; size: -; DNA: TGTGCCAGCAGTTGGGGAGGGGGGAACACTGAAGCTTTCTTT; CDR3: CASSWGGGNTEAFF
D: TRBD1; J: TRBJ1-1; V: TRBV30; size: once; DNA: TGTGCCTGGAGCTTCGGTATAGGGGGCATCACTGAAGCTTTCTTT; CDR3: CAWSFGIGGITEAFF
D: TRBD2; J: TRBJ2-1; V: TRBV15; size: -; DNA: TGTGCCACCAGCAGAGGGCTCGGGACTAGCGGAACCGCGGCCTACAATGAGCAGTTCTTC; CDR3: CATSRGLGTSGTAAYNEQFF
D: TRBD1; J: TRBJ2-7; V: TRBV28; size: -; DNA: TGTGCCAGCAGGAGGGCCGGACAGGGGGCCTACGAGCAGTACTTC; CDR3: CASRRAGQGAYEQYF
D: TRBD2; J: TRBJ2-2; V: TRBV7-8; size: -; DNA: TGTGCCAGCAGTCTGACTAGCAGCGGCACCGGGGAGCTGTTTTTT; CDR3: CASSLTSSGTGELFF
D: TRBD1; J: TRBJ1-6; V: TRBV6-5; size: few; DNA: TGTGCCAGCACCACACCCGACAGGGTTACACCCCTCCACTTT; CDR3: CASTTPDRVTPLHF
D: -; J: TRBJ2-3; V: TRBV28; size: -; DNA: TGTGCCAGCAGTTTAGTGAGGGAAACAGATACGCAGTATTTT; CDR3: CASSLVRETDTQYF
D: TRBD1; J: TRBJ1-2; V: TRBV6-5; size: -; DNA: TGTGCCAGCCAAGGACAGGGGCGCTATGGCTACACCTTC; CDR3: CASQGQGRYGYTF
D: -; J: TRBJ1-1; V: TRBV7-9; size: -; DNA: TGTGCCAGCCTGGGGTCCCGGAGGACTGAAGCTTTCTTT; CDR3: CASLGSRRTEAFF
D: TRBD1; J: TRBJ2-7; V: TRBV30; size: once; DNA: TGTGCCTGGAGTGCAGGGGGCTCCTACGAGCAGTACTTC; CDR3: CAWSAGGSYEQYF
D: -; J: TRBJ2-2; V: TRBV7-9; size: once; DNA: TGTGCCAGCAGCTTAGCCCTCCCCGGGGAGCTGTTTTTT; CDR3: CASSLALPGELFF
D: -; J: TRBJ1-2; V: TRBV28; size: -; DNA: TGTGCCAGCAGTTTATTTTCAGGTTATGGCTACACCTTC; CDR3: CASSLFSGYGYTF
D: -; J: TRBJ1-1; V: TRBV6-5; size: -; DNA: TGTGCCAGCAGTTACTCGATCACGGGGGACACTGAAGCTTTCTTT; CDR3: CASSYSITGDTEAFF
D: -; J: TRBJ2-5; V: TRBV13; size: -; DNA: TGTGCCAGCAGCTCGGGGTGGGTATCGTCGACCCAGTACTTC; CDR3: CASSSGWVSSTQYF
D: -; J: TRBJ2-7; V: TRBV5-1; size: once; DNA: TGCGCCAGCAGCTTCTCCCCCGGGTACGAGCAGTACTTC; CDR3: CASSFSPGYEQYF
D: -; J: TRBJ1-1; V: TRBV4-1; size: -; DNA: TGCGCCAGCAGCCAAGAAAGGTCGGGAACCCGGTACCCTGAAGCTTTCTTT; CDR3: CASSQERSGTRYPEAFF
D: -; J: TRBJ1-2; V: TRBV5-1; size: -; DNA: TGCGCCAGCAGCTTGGGTGAGGGTGGCTACACCTTC; CDR3: CASSLGEGGYTF
D: TRBD1; J: TRBJ2-4; V: TRBV27; size: -; DNA: TGTGCCAGCAGTTTATCGAATCGGCCAGGGGGCAGAGGCATTCAGTACTTC; CDR3: CASSLSNRPGGRGIQYF
D: -; J: TRBJ2-5; V: TRBV28; size: -; DNA: TGTGCCAGCAACCCCGATGGGAGGATGGAGACCCAGTACTTC; CDR3: CASNPDGRMETQYF
D: -; J: TRBJ1-5; V: TRBV28; size: -; DNA: TGTGCCAGCAATACCGGGAATCAGCCCCAGCATTTT; CDR3: CASNTGNQPQHF